Shown below are 14 T cell receptor beta chains from a single sample sequenced in a study of T cell responses to AZD1222 COVID-19 vaccine. Method: immunoSEQ multiplex PCR; TCRdb's copy keeps in-frame clones and lacks some. The profile shows 110,000 or so clones, roughly nine tenths of them singletons. This sample comprised peripheral blood, obtained on day 0 of MenACWY control vaccination. The receptor set was obtained from an adult in good health.

The rearrangement joins TRBV29-1 to TRBJ1-1; 7 bases are shared with TRBD1. V shed 5 bases, J shed 1 base, and the junction held 13 bases outside the gene matches. This CDR3 spans 16 amino acids. Per the germline V gene, CDR1 is SQVTM and CDR2 is ANQGSEA. The CDR3 sequence is CSVINRGTWENTEAFF. The CDR3 DNA sequence: TGCAGCGTTATAAACAGGGGAACATGGGAGAACACTGAAGCTTTCTTT.

This chain links TRBV27 with TRBJ2-6; no clear D gene. CDR3 size: 12 residues. Trimming left V 9 bases short and J 2 bases short, with 5 bases between. Germline CDR1 reads MNHEY; CDR2 reads SMNVEV (reference sequence). In DNA, the CDR3 is TGTGCCAGAACTGCTGGGGCCAACGTCCTGACTTTC. Its protein is CARTAGANVLTF.

V gene TRBV27 combines with J gene TRBJ2-2, with 7 bases identical to TRBD1. The V segment lost 8 bases and the J segment 4 bases; nucleotides outside the gene matches: 10. The germline V gene has CDR1 MNHEY and CDR2 SMNVEV (reference sequence). The CDR3 contains 15 residues. CDR3 sequence: CASRIQGRGTGELFF. The CDR3 DNA follows: TGTGCCAGCCGAATACAGGGGCGAGGCACCGGGGAGCTGTTTTTT.

The chain uses TRBV7-2 and TRBJ1-5; D unresolved. Between the trimmed V and J ends, which lost 5 bases and 1 base, there was a span of 6 bases. The V gene's germline CDR1 is SGHTA and CDR2 FQGNSA. This CDR3 is built from 13 residues. In DNA, the CDR3 is TGTGCCAGCAGCACACAGAGCAATCAGCCCCAGCATTTT. Its protein is CASSTQSNQPQHF.

The chain carries TRBV13 and TRBJ2-2, with 7 bases lining up with TRBD2. Germline V gene data show CDR1 as PRHDT and CDR2 as FYEKMQ (reference sequence). Germline trimming cut 8 bases from V and 3 bases from J; bases unmatched to any gene: 9. The CDR3 covers 15 residues. The DNA for the CDR3 is TGTGCCAGCTTGCCCTCTACTAGCGACACCGGGGAGCTGTTTTTT. This sequence encodes CASLPSTSDTGELFF.

The V gene is TRBV10-3, the J gene TRBJ2-1; no definite D call. V was clipped by 2 bases and J by 8 bases, with 13 bases between them. Germline V gene sequence: CDR1 ENHRY, CDR2 SYGVKD. The CDR3 extends over 14 amino acids. CDR3 coding DNA: TGTGCCATCAGTGAGCCCCCTCACCCCGATGAGCAGTTCTTC. Translation: CAISEPPHPDEQFF.

The CDR3: CASTTGLTGELFF. The CDR3 DNA sequence: TGTGCCAGCACCACAGGTCTCACCGGGGAGCTGTTTTTT. The chain carries TRBV5-8 and TRBJ2-2; tentative D call: TRBD1 (5 bases). The CDR3 loop spans 13 amino acids. V lost 6 bases, J lost 4 bases, and 10 bases lay in between. The V gene's germline CDR1 is SGHTS and CDR2 YDEGEE.

This clone was found once. The chain links TRBV4-1 to TRBJ2-3; D gene unclear. Germline assignment: CDR1 MGHRA and CDR2 YSYEKL. Trimming took off 3 bases at V and 7 bases at J, with 26 bases between the two ends. This CDR3 is built from 18 residues. The DNA of the CDR3 is TGCGCCAGCAGCCAGTATAGAACATCCACCGCCCCCGTATATACGCAGTATTTT. It translates to CASSQYRTSTAPVYTQYF.

The chain links TRBV6-2 or TRBV6-3 to TRBJ1-6; 8 bases align to TRBD1. This CDR3 is built from 15 residues. Trimming at V came to 6 bases and at J to 7 bases, leaving 8 bases not matched to a gene. Per germline, CDR1 MNHEY and CDR2 SVGEGT. The CDR3 DNA reads TGTGCCAGCAGCCTTTCGGACAGGGACAATTCACCCCTCCACTTT. Protein: CASSLSDRDNSPLHF.

This clone appeared a few times. The chain uses TRBV9 and TRBJ2-7; TRBD1 agrees at 8 bases. Germline V gene lookup returns CDR1 SGDLS and CDR2 YYNGEE. J gave up 3 bases and V 4 bases, and 12 bases lay outside the gene matches. The CDR3 has 16 amino acids. The DNA for the CDR3 is TGTGCCAGCAGCCCAAACCATATAGGGACAGGCTACGAGCAGTACTTC. Protein product: CASSPNHIGTGYEQYF.

J is TRBJ1-1 and V is TRBV5-1; D possibly corresponds to TRBD1 (5 bases). With 1 base removed from V and 0 bases from J, the gap between germline ends came to 10 bases. Per germline, CDR1 SGHRS and CDR2 YFSETQ. This CDR3 is 15 amino acids long. CDR3 nucleotides: TGCGCCAGCAGCTTGACAGGTATGTTGAACACTGAAGCTTTCTTT. Translated, it gives CASSLTGMLNTEAFF.

The chain uses TRBV14 and TRBJ2-2, with D unclear. This CDR3 spans 15 amino acids. Germline lookup yields CDR1 SGHDN and CDR2 FVKESK. Trimming cost V 2 bases and J 6 bases, with 13 bases left between them. CDR3 in amino acids: CASSQTNRGPGELFF. Written as DNA, the CDR3 is TGTGCCAGCAGCCAAACTAACCGCGGCCCCGGGGAGCTGTTTTTT.

This clone came up a few times. The chain combines TRBV6-5 with TRBJ1-4; maybe TRBD1 (5 bases). This CDR3 comprises 15 residues. Between the trimmed V and J ends, which lost 6 bases and 6 bases, there was a span of 17 bases. Germline loops: CDR1 MNHEY, CDR2 SVGAGI. The CDR3 bases are TGTGCCAGCAGCCTAACTTGGGGGGGAGATGAAAAACTGTTTTTT. Translating it yields CASSLTWGGDEKLFF.

The V gene is TRBV4-1, the J gene TRBJ2-7; the match to TRBD1 covers 7 bases. Germline values: CDR1 MGHRA, CDR2 YSYEKL. The CDR3 is made up of 13 amino acids. J gave up 5 bases and V 1 base, and 2 bases lay outside the gene matches. CDR3 in amino acids: CASSQGQGDEQYF. The CDR3 DNA follows: TGCGCCAGCAGCCAAGGACAGGGTGACGAGCAGTACTTC.